These T cell receptor beta chains were read from a single sample in a study of identical twins. MiXCR was run by TCRdb on the 5' RACE reads, yielding one entry per CDR3 protein. The data hold 350,000 to 400,000 distinct CDR3 sequences, with 9% to 10% observed a single time. The specimen sequenced was naive T cells sorted from blood. These TCRs come from a woman between 50 and 59 years old in good health. CDR3s include the opening cysteine and the closing phenylalanine or tryptophan. The D gene is left open where the match is weak. Clone size is stated in some rows and not others, as once, few, many or a class when expanded.

CDR3aa,CDR3nt,d_gene,abundance,v_gene,j_gene
CASSPLMTGATDTQYF,TGTGCCAGCTCACCTCTTATGACAGGGGCTACAGATACGCAGTATTTT,TRBD1,.,TRBV18,TRBJ2-3
CSVQRGQGNIQYF,TGCAGCGTACAGAGAGGACAGGGCAACATTCAGTACTTC,TRBD1,many,TRBV29-1,TRBJ2-4
CASSLEGGGPDTQYF,TGTGCCAGCAGCTTAGAGGGGGGGGGTCCAGATACGCAGTATTTT,TRBD2,.,TRBV11-2,TRBJ2-3
CASSYDWEADTQYF,TGTGCCAGCAGTTACGACTGGGAGGCGGATACGCAGTATTTT,.,.,TRBV6-5,TRBJ2-3
CASSDGDRGVGSEAFF,TGTGCCAGCAGTGATGGGGACCGGGGTGTAGGATCTGAAGCTTTCTTT,.,.,TRBV12-3/TRBV12-4,TRBJ1-1
CASTPGQALSGNTIYF,TGTGCCAGCACCCCCGGACAGGCACTCTCTGGAAACACCATATATTTT,TRBD1,.,TRBV6-1,TRBJ1-3
CASSYLLAGNTDTQYF,TGTGCCAGCAGTTACCTACTAGCGGGGAACACAGATACGCAGTATTTT,TRBD2,.,TRBV6-5,TRBJ2-3
CASSGQGFGYTF,TGTGCCAGCAGCGGACAGGGTTTCGGCTACACCTTC,TRBD1,few,TRBV2,TRBJ1-2
CASSLLAEALYEQYF,TGTGCCAGCAGCTTACTAGCGGAGGCCCTCTACGAGCAGTACTTC,TRBD2,few,TRBV7-2,TRBJ2-7
CSVDPPQGRETQYF,TGCAGCGTTGACCCCCCACAGGGACGGGAGACCCAGTACTTC,.,many,TRBV29-1,TRBJ2-5
CASSGASTDTQYF,TGCGCCAGCAGCGGGGCTAGCACAGATACGCAGTATTTT,.,many,TRBV5-1,TRBJ2-3
CASSTMNQPQHF,TGTGCCAGCAGCACCATGAATCAGCCCCAGCATTTT,.,.,TRBV11-2,TRBJ1-5
CATSAGQVFGANVLTF,TGTGCCACCAGTGCGGGACAGGTCTTTGGGGCCAACGTCCTGACTTTC,TRBD1,.,TRBV24-1,TRBJ2-6
CASSPGVGSYNEQFF,TGCGCCAGCAGCCCTGGTGTTGGCTCCTACAATGAGCAGTTCTTC,.,few,TRBV5-1,TRBJ2-1
CASTVQGAAYGYTF,TGTGCCAGCACCGTACAGGGGGCTGCTTATGGCTACACCTTC,TRBD1,.,TRBV7-9,TRBJ1-2
CASSLGDRDEQFF,TGTGCCAGCAGCTTAGGGGATAGGGATGAGCAGTTCTTC,.,.,TRBV7-9,TRBJ2-1
CASSKKARGNEQFF,TGTGCCAGCAGTAAAAAGGCGAGGGGCAATGAGCAGTTCTTC,.,few,TRBV25-1,TRBJ2-1
CASSLHSGGSTDTQYF,TGTGCCAGCAGTTTACATTCGGGAGGGAGCACAGATACGCAGTATTTT,TRBD2,many,TRBV12-3/TRBV12-4,TRBJ2-3
CASSAPGLAGGPTF,TGTGCCAGCAGCGCGCCGGGACTAGCGGGAGGGCCGACCTTT,TRBD2,.,TRBV7-6,TRBJ2-3
CASSIGQGVADTQYF,TGCGCCAGCAGCATCGGACAGGGGGTGGCAGATACGCAGTATTTT,TRBD1,few,TRBV5-1,TRBJ2-3
CSASVLAGSAYEQYF,TGCAGTGCTAGTGTACTAGCGGGGTCCGCCTACGAGCAGTACTTC,TRBD2,.,TRBV20-1,TRBJ2-7
CSAHIGGADQETQYF,TGCAGTGCTCATATTGGCGGAGCCGACCAAGAGACCCAGTACTTC,.,few,TRBV20-1,TRBJ2-5
CASNRDSLNTQYF,TGTGCCAGCAATAGGGACAGCCTCAATACGCAGTATTTT,.,few,TRBV21-1,TRBJ2-3
CASRLSSSYEQYF,TGTGCCAGCCGACTCTCCAGCTCCTACGAGCAGTACTTC,.,few,TRBV12-3/TRBV12-4,TRBJ2-7
CASSQGTVLDYGYPF,TGCGCCAGCAGCCAAGGGACAGTGCTAGACTATGGCTACCCCTTC,.,.,TRBV4-1,TRBJ1-2
CASSEAQGAMYYNEQFF,TGTGCCAGCAGTGAAGCCCAAGGGGCTATGTACTACAATGAGCAGTTCTTC,.,.,TRBV6-1,TRBJ2-1
CAISPAGRNTEAFF,TGTGCCATCAGTCCGGCAGGGAGAAACACTGAAGCTTTCTTT,.,few,TRBV10-3,TRBJ1-1
CASSQAGSYSYNEQFF,TGCGCCAGCAGCCAAGCGGGGTCTTACTCCTACAATGAGCAGTTCTTC,.,few,TRBV4-1,TRBJ2-1
CASSLRIDTQYF,TGCGCCAGCAGCTTGCGAATAGATACGCAGTATTTT,.,many,TRBV5-1,TRBJ2-3
CASSPLTANTEAFF,TGTGCCAGCAGTCCCTTGACAGCGAACACTGAAGCTTTCTTT,.,.,TRBV12-3/TRBV12-4,TRBJ1-1
CASSLGPPSRTQYF,TGTGCCAGCAGCTTGGGGCCTCCTAGTCGTACGCAGTATTTT,.,.,TRBV7-8,TRBJ2-3
CATSRVRQKPYEQYF,TGTGCCACCAGCAGAGTGAGACAGAAACCCTACGAGCAGTACTTC,.,.,TRBV15,TRBJ2-7
CASSQERDSNEKLFF,TGCGCCAGCAGCCAAGAAAGGGACTCTAATGAAAAACTGTTTTTT,.,.,TRBV4-1,TRBJ1-4
CAISDVGYNEQFF,TGTGCCATCAGTGATGTTGGTTACAATGAGCAGTTCTTC,.,few,TRBV10-3,TRBJ2-1
CPPRAKNYGYTF,TGCCCTCCGCGGGCGAAGAACTATGGCTACACCTTC,.,.,TRBV5-1,TRBJ1-2
CASSEDRDETQYF,TGTGCCAGCAGCGAGGACAGGGACGAGACCCAGTACTTC,TRBD1,many,TRBV9,TRBJ2-5
CASGPGTYEQYF,TGTGCTAGTGGCCCGGGAACCTACGAGCAGTACTTC,.,.,TRBV12-5,TRBJ2-7
CASSSYANTGELFF,TGTGCCAGCAGCTCCTACGCGAACACCGGGGAGCTGTTTTTT,.,.,TRBV11-2,TRBJ2-2
CASSSFVGELFF,TGTGCCAGCAGCTCTTTCGTCGGGGAGCTGTTTTTT,.,.,TRBV11-2,TRBJ2-2
CASSQAYTGELFF,TGTGCCAGCAGCCAAGCGTACACCGGGGAGCTGTTTTTT,.,few,TRBV14,TRBJ2-2
CASSYRTSYNEQFF,TGTGCCAGCAGTTACCGGACTAGCTACAATGAGCAGTTCTTC,TRBD2,.,TRBV12-3/TRBV12-4,TRBJ2-1
CASSDGRYYNEQFF,TGTGCCAGCAGTGACGGGAGATACTACAATGAGCAGTTCTTC,.,few,TRBV2,TRBJ2-1
CATGKGKRMNTGELFF,TGTGCCACCGGGAAGGGGAAAAGAATGAACACCGGGGAGCTGTTTTTT,.,many,TRBV24-1,TRBJ2-2
CASSIHPGTGNEKLFF,TGTGCCAGCAGTATTCACCCCGGGACAGGGAATGAAAAACTGTTTTTT,TRBD1,few,TRBV27,TRBJ1-4
CASSGLAGGGGELFF,TGTGCCAGCAGTGGACTAGCGGGAGGAGGTGGGGAGCTGTTTTTT,TRBD2,many,TRBV6-1,TRBJ2-2
CASRKSTTDNEQFF,TGTGCCAGCCGGAAGAGTACAACCGACAATGAGCAGTTCTTC,.,few,TRBV4-2,TRBJ2-1
CASSSKQGQETQYF,TGTGCCAGCAGCTCCAAACAGGGCCAAGAGACCCAGTACTTC,.,few,TRBV7-9,TRBJ2-5
CASTSWTGPFSPLHF,TGTGCCAGCACCTCCTGGACAGGCCCCTTTTCACCCCTCCACTTT,TRBD1,few,TRBV6-5,TRBJ1-6
CSVDPSGRSDTQYF,TGCAGCGTTGATCCCAGCGGGAGATCGGATACGCAGTATTTT,TRBD2,once,TRBV29-1,TRBJ2-3
CASSRRITSGTNQETQYF,TGCGCCAGCAGCCGACGCATCACTAGCGGGACAAACCAAGAGACCCAGTACTTC,TRBD2,few,TRBV5-1,TRBJ2-5
CASSQVEPAKNIQYF,TGCGCCAGCAGCCAAGTGGAGCCAGCCAAAAACATTCAGTACTTC,.,many,TRBV4-1,TRBJ2-4
CASSFEGSSNQPQHF,TGCGCCAGCAGCTTTGAAGGCAGTAGCAATCAGCCCCAGCATTTT,.,many,TRBV5-1,TRBJ1-5
CASSRSWWEGVAGYTF,TGTGCCAGCAGTCGTTCGTGGTGGGAGGGTGTGGCTGGCTACACCTTC,.,.,TRBV27,TRBJ1-2
CSAPLDWGAYNEQFF,TGCAGTGCTCCTCTCGACTGGGGGGCATACAATGAGCAGTTCTTC,.,many,TRBV20-1,TRBJ2-1
CSARGKSSYNEQFF,TGCAGTGCTAGGGGGAAGAGCTCCTACAATGAGCAGTTCTTC,.,.,TRBV20-1,TRBJ2-1
CASSPQGPGNEKLFF,TGTGCCAGTAGTCCCCAGGGGCCGGGAAATGAAAAACTGTTTTTT,.,few,TRBV19,TRBJ1-4
CASSLELTGGERLSNQPQHF,TGTGCCAGCAGTTTAGAATTGACAGGGGGAGAAAGATTGAGCAATCAGCCCCAGCATTTT,TRBD1,.,TRBV12-3/TRBV12-4,TRBJ1-5